The 32 T cell receptor beta chains below were found in one sample sequenced in a study of identifying expanded T cells in peripheral blood. The data were produced by immunoSEQ multiplex PCR, yet TCRdb's version contains in-frame clones alone and is incomplete. Of about 100,000 clones in the sample, 70% to 90% were seen once. What was sequenced was blood. These receptors were taken from a person between 18 and 69 years old in good health.

This clone has only a few counts. V usage is TRBV7-2 and J usage is TRBJ2-3, with D perhaps given as TRBD1 or TRBD2 (5 bases each). Deletions cut 3 bases from V and 0 bases from J, with 10 bases between. CDR1 and CDR2 from the germline V gene are SGHTA and FQGNSA. The CDR3 length is 15 residues. Here the CDR3 DNA reads TGTGCCAGCAGCTTTCGGGGCTCTAGCACAGATACGCAGTATTTT. It yields the protein CASSFRGSSTDTQYF.

V gene TRBV6-5 combines with J gene TRBJ2-7; D uncertain. The CDR3 length is 12 residues. The V and J ends lost 4 bases and 6 bases respectively, with 10 bases between them. Germline V gene lookup returns CDR1 MNHEY and CDR2 SVGAGI. The chain's CDR3 is CASSSWSREQYF. CDR3 coding DNA: TGTGCCAGCAGTTCGTGGTCGCGCGAGCAGTACTTC.

This clone was counted a single time. V gene TRBV18 combines with J gene TRBJ2-7; D is undetermined. The CDR3 is 14 amino acids. The germline V and J ends were trimmed by 3 bases and 1 base, with 10 bases remaining between them. Germline CDR1 KGHSH, CDR2 LQKENI. The CDR3 loop reads CASSPRTLSYEQYF. Written as DNA, the CDR3 is TGTGCCAGCTCACCCCGGACCCTATCCTACGAGCAGTACTTC.

The chain combines TRBV28 with TRBJ2-7; TRBD1 is a possible D gene (6 bases). The CDR3 is 11 residues long. CDR1 and CDR2 from the germline V gene are MDHEN and SYDVKM. Trimming left V 6 bases short and J 7 bases short, with 10 bases between. CDR3 in amino acids: CASRARGEQYF. The CDR3 nucleotides read TGTGCCAGCAGGGCGAGGGGGGAGCAGTACTTC.

The chain links TRBV28 to TRBJ2-1; D is unresolved. CDR1 is MDHEN, CDR2 SYDVKM, per germline. The ends were cut back, 5 bases at V and 3 bases at J, with 11 bases in the middle. There are 14 residues in the CDR3. CDR3: CASSADGIYNEQFF. The CDR3 coding sequence is TGTGCCAGCAGTGCGGACGGTATCTACAATGAGCAGTTCTTC.

This chain joins TRBV20-1 and TRBJ2-2; D not resolved. Germline CDR1 DFQATT, CDR2 SNEGSKA (reference sequence). V lost 4 bases, J lost 3 bases, and 3 bases lay in between. CDR3 length equals 11 residues. The CDR3 loop is CSAMHTGELFF. CDR3 in DNA: TGCAGTGCTATGCACACCGGGGAGCTGTTTTTT.

The chain links TRBV30 to TRBJ1-2, with D unclear. Germline V gene sequence: CDR1 GTSNPN, CDR2 SVGIG (reference sequence). With 0 bases removed from V and 8 bases from J, the gap between germline ends came to 13 bases. This CDR3 comprises 13 residues. CDR3 region: CAWSVHYFGGYTF. CDR3 in DNA: TGTGCCTGGAGTGTACACTATTTCGGGGGCTACACCTTC. Supplemented by reference TRBV30 and TRBJ1-2, the full variable domain reads SQTIHQWPATLVQPVGSPLSLECTVEGTSNPNLYWYRQAAGRGLQLLFYSVGIGQISSEVPQNLSASRPQDRQFILSSKKLLLSDSGFYLCAWSVHYFGGYTFGSGTRLTVV.

In DNA form, the CDR3 reads TGTGCCAGCAGCGCGGAGCCGGGCCCCGAGGGATCACCCCTCCACTTT. Its protein product is CASSAEPGPEGSPLHF. The chain uses TRBV9 and TRBJ1-6; the D is unclear. Trimming stripped 3 bases from V and 10 bases from J, with 20 bases between. The CDR3 is made up of 16 amino acids. Germline V CDR1 and CDR2: SGDLS, YYNGEE.

The V gene is TRBV6-5, the J gene TRBJ1-4; D call uncertain. The CDR3 is 11 residues long. The germline V gene has CDR1 MNHEY and CDR2 SVGAGI. Trimming stripped 3 bases from V and 7 bases from J, with 3 bases between. The CDR3 here is CASSYGEKLFF. The CDR3 DNA reads as TGTGCCAGCAGTTATGGTGAAAAACTGTTTTTT.

The V call is TRBV7-8, the J call TRBJ2-3; 10 bases match TRBD2. This CDR3 contains 18 residues. After removal of 4 bases from V and 6 bases from J, the junction contained 16 bases not matched to a gene. CDR1 SGHVS and CDR2 FQNEAQ come from the germline V gene. CDR3 loop: CASSSVLAGDPLGDTQYF. Written as DNA, the CDR3 is TGTGCCAGCAGCTCCGTTCTAGCGGGGGATCCACTAGGGGATACGCAGTATTTT.

The sample holds a few counts of this clone. The chain uses TRBV6-6 and TRBJ1-3, with no clear D. V was cut by 5 bases and J by 4 bases, with 12 bases left in between. Germline values: CDR1 MNHNY, CDR2 SVGAGI (reference sequence). The CDR3 contains 14 residues. The CDR3 DNA follows: TGTGCCAGCAGTGGCCGGGTACCGGGAAACACCATATATTTT. It yields the protein CASSGRVPGNTIYF.

The rearrangement uses TRBV19 and TRBJ1-1, with TRBD1 identical over 10 bases. The germline V gene has CDR1 LNHDA and CDR2 SQIVND (reference sequence). Unmatched junction bases numbered 13, after V lost 4 bases and J lost 5 bases. The CDR3 has 17 amino acids. The CDR3 sequence is CASSTPPRDRGWTEAFF. DNA of the CDR3: TGTGCCAGTAGTACACCTCCCCGGGACAGGGGATGGACTGAAGCTTTCTTT.

This chain joins TRBV11-2 and TRBJ2-5; 12 nucleotides align to TRBD1. The CDR3 is 18 amino acids. Germline V gene lookup returns CDR1 SGHAT and CDR2 FQNNGV. Unmatched junction bases numbered 17, after V lost 6 bases and J lost 6 bases. The CDR3 nucleotides are TGTGCCAGCAGTCCGCTACGATGGGACAGGGGGCGCGTAAAGACCCAGTACTTC. Its translation is CASSPLRWDRGRVKTQYF.

The DNA for the CDR3 is TGTGCCAGCAGTTCCCGTAGGGGGACAGGGGGAAATGAGCAGTTCTTC. Translation: CASSSRRGTGGNEQFF. V usage is TRBV6-5 and J usage is TRBJ2-1; 11 nucleotides align to TRBD1. Germline V gene data show CDR1 as MNHEY and CDR2 as SVGAGI. The CDR3 contains 16 residues. With 4 bases clipped from V and 7 bases from J, the junction kept 9 bases outside the gene matches.

The chain has TRBV5-1 and TRBJ2-5; 10 bases map to TRBD1. Germline trimming cut 4 bases from V and 5 bases from J; bases unmatched to any gene: 5. Germline V gives CDR1 SGHRS, CDR2 YFSETQ. The CDR3 runs to 14 residues. CDR3 amino acids: CASSLGQGPETQYF. CDR3 DNA sequence: TGCGCCAGCAGCCTGGGACAGGGGCCGGAGACCCAGTACTTC.

DNA of the CDR3: TGTGCCATCAAAATGGAGGGGACAGGAGGCACAGATACGCAGTATTTT. Translating gives CAIKMEGTGGTDTQYF. The chain employs TRBV10-3 and TRBJ2-3; TRBD1 matches 8 bases. The V gene end was trimmed by 7 bases and the J gene end by 1 base; junction bases not matched to a gene: 10. The CDR3 sequence is 16 residues long. Looked up from germline, CDR1 is ENHRY and CDR2 is SYGVKD.

The gene calls are TRBV10-3 and TRBJ1-6; weak D call: TRBD1 (6 bases). Trimming stripped 11 bases from V and 4 bases from J, with 18 bases between. The CDR3 is made up of 15 amino acids. The germline CDR1 and CDR2 sequences are ENHRY and SYGVKD. CDR3: CAVGAGTPYNSPLHF. The CDR3 DNA reads TGTGCCGTGGGGGCTGGAACGCCATATAATTCACCCCTCCACTTT.

V usage is TRBV5-5 and J usage is TRBJ2-5; 15 bases fit TRBD2. The CDR3 length is 17 residues. Germline V lookup: CDR1 SGHKS, CDR2 YYEKEE (reference sequence). Trimming cost V 4 bases and J 5 bases; bases outside gene matches: 9. CDR3 residues: CASSPRTSGGAVETQYF. The DNA of the CDR3 is TGTGCCAGCAGCCCTCGGACTAGCGGGGGGGCCGTGGAGACCCAGTACTTC.

The J gene is TRBJ2-7, the V gene TRBV7-2; 7 nucleotides align to TRBD1. V lost 4 bases and J lost 3; bases outside the gene matches: 9. Germline V gene data show CDR1 as SGHTA and CDR2 as FQGNSA. The CDR3 runs 15 residues. The CDR3 DNA reads as TGTGCCAGCAGCTCCGTTCCGGGACAGATCTACGAGCAGTACTTC. It yields the protein CASSSVPGQIYEQYF.

In DNA form, the CDR3 reads TGTGCCAGCTCGGGTGACAGGGAAACCTACGAGCAGTACTTC. Its protein product is CASSGDRETYEQYF. V usage is TRBV18 and J usage is TRBJ2-7; 7 nucleotides agree with TRBD1. This CDR3 is 14 amino acids long. With 6 bases clipped from V and 2 bases from J, the junction kept 7 bases outside the gene matches. The germline CDR1 and CDR2 sequences are KGHSH and LQKENI.

J is TRBJ2-3 and V is TRBV7-8, with a possible D match to TRBD2 (5 bases). The V and J ends lost 1 base and 5 bases respectively, with 16 bases between them. This CDR3 contains 16 residues. Germline V CDR1 and CDR2: SGHVS, FQNEAQ. The CDR3 coding sequence is TGTGCCAGCAGCTTAGGAGTAGGCTTGGGGAGAGATACGCAGTATTTT. It yields the protein CASSLGVGLGRDTQYF.

This clone was counted only a few times. The sample contains more than one DNA sequence encoding this CDR3. The J gene is TRBJ1-2, the V gene TRBV11-2; 11 nucleotides match TRBD1. Trimming at V came to 3 bases and at J to 7 bases, leaving 1 base not matched to a gene. The CDR3 runs 13 residues. Germline CDR1 reads SGHAT; CDR2 reads FQNNGV. The CDR3 sequence is CASSLDRGRGYTF. CDR3 sequence (DNA): TGTGCCAGCAGCTTGGACAGGGGGCGTGGCTACACCTTC.

This chain joins TRBV11-2 and TRBJ2-7; D is possibly TRBD2 (6 bases). The CDR3 totals 13 residues. V lost 4 bases, J lost 3 bases, and 10 bases lay in between. Germline V gene sequence: CDR1 SGHAT, CDR2 FQNNGV. The DNA of the CDR3 is TGTGCCAGCAGCTGGGACTCGAACTACGAGCAGTACTTC. Translated: CASSWDSNYEQYF.

The chain links TRBV28 to TRBJ2-7; 7 nucleotides align to TRBD2. The CDR3 extends over 12 amino acids. Germline CDR1 and CDR2: MDHEN and SYDVKM. With V trimmed by 7 bases and J by 3 bases, 3 bases remained unmatched. This CDR3 reads CASTAGVYEQYF. In nucleotides, the CDR3 is TGTGCCAGCACTGCGGGGGTCTACGAGCAGTACTTC. Using reference TRBV28 and TRBJ2-7 for the parts outside the CDR3, the full variable domain is DVKVTQSSRYLVKRTGEKVFLECVQDMDHENMFWYRQDPGLGLRLIYFSYDVKMKEKGDIPEGYSVSREKKERFSLILESASTNQTSMYLCASTAGVYEQYFGPGTRLTVT.

This chain joins TRBV5-5 and TRBJ2-7; the D gene is possibly TRBD1 (5 bases). Germline V gene data show CDR1 as SGHKS and CDR2 as YYEKEE (reference sequence). Between the trimmed V and J ends, which lost 0 bases and 1 base, there was a span of 17 bases. The CDR3 is 17 residues long. CDR3 DNA: TGTGCCAGCAGCTTGGAACTCGGGCAGGGCCCATCCTACGAGCAGTACTTC. Residues: CASSLELGQGPSYEQYF.

The chain couples TRBV6-4 to TRBJ2-5; D assignment may be TRBD1 or TRBD2 (5 bases each). This CDR3 region has 15 residues. CDR1 is MRHNA and CDR2 is SNTAGT in the germline V gene. V shed 0 bases and J shed 2 bases, with 10 bases lying between them. The CDR3 is CASSDSGDPQETQYF. DNA of the CDR3: TGTGCCAGCAGTGACTCAGGGGACCCTCAAGAGACCCAGTACTTC.

The V and J genes are TRBV9 and TRBJ2-5; possibly TRBD1 or TRBD2 for D (5 bases each). The V and J ends lost 4 bases and 2 bases respectively, with 15 bases between them. Germline CDR1 reads SGDLS; CDR2 reads YYNGEE. The CDR3 covers 15 residues. The CDR3 reads CASSPSGQTQETQYF. CDR3 bases: TGTGCCAGCAGCCCCTCGGGGCAGACGCAAGAGACCCAGTACTTC.

The chain recombines TRBV6-5 with TRBJ1-6, with unresolved D. Germline V gene sequence: CDR1 MNHEY, CDR2 SVGAGI. Trimming stripped 0 bases from V and 7 bases from J, with 7 bases between. This CDR3 spans 14 amino acids. The chain's CDR3 is CASSYSWWNSPLHF. DNA for the CDR3: TGTGCCAGCAGTTACTCATGGTGGAATTCACCCCTCCACTTT.

Regarding this clone: This same CDR3 is encoded by further DNA sequences in the sample. This chain joins TRBV9 and TRBJ2-3; 9 bases fit TRBD2. The CDR3 is made up of 15 amino acids. Germline CDR1 and CDR2: SGDLS and YYNGEE. V shed 1 base, J shed 4 bases, and the junction held 4 bases outside the gene matches. The CDR3 nucleotides read TGTGCCAGCAGCGTATGGCGGGGGGGGGCAGATACGCAGTATTTT. It encodes CASSVWRGGADTQYF.

This chain links TRBV7-8 with TRBJ2-1; TRBD1 agrees at 7 bases. J lost 3 bases, V lost 5 bases, and 7 bases had no gene match. The CDR3 spans 15 residues. Germline V lookup: CDR1 SGHVS, CDR2 FQNEAQ. CDR3 bases: TGTGCCAGCAGCCCCGACAGGGTCCTCTACAATGAGCAGTTCTTC. Residues: CASSPDRVLYNEQFF.

The chain combines TRBV27 with TRBJ1-1, with D possibly matching TRBD1 (5 bases). The CDR3 consists of 12 residues. Per the germline V gene, CDR1 is MNHEY and CDR2 is SMNVEV (reference sequence). V dropped 6 bases and J dropped 5 bases, with 10 bases sitting between them. The CDR3 DNA reads TGTGCCAGCAGCTACGGGGGGACTGAAGCTTTCTTT. Its protein product is CASSYGGTEAFF.

This clone was observed once. This chain joins TRBV11-3 and TRBJ1-3; perhaps TRBD1 as D (5 bases). The length of the CDR3 is 16 residues. Deletions cut 4 bases from V and 0 bases from J, with 13 bases between. CDR1 SGHNT and CDR2 YENEEA come from the germline V gene. CDR3 sequence: CASSSGRLTSGNTIYF. CDR3 nucleotide sequence: TGTGCCAGCAGCTCGGGACGGCTCACCTCTGGAAACACCATATATTTT.